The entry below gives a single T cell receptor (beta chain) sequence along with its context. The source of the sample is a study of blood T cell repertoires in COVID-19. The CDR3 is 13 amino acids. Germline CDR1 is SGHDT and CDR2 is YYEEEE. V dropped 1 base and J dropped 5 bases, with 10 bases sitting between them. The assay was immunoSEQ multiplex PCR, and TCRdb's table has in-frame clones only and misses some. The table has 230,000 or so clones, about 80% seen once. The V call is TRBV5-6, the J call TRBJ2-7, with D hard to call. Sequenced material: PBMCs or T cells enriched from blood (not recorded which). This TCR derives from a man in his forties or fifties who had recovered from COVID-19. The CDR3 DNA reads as TGTGCCAGCAGCTTGTGGCAGTCCCACGAGCAGTACTTC. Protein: CASSLWQSHEQYF.